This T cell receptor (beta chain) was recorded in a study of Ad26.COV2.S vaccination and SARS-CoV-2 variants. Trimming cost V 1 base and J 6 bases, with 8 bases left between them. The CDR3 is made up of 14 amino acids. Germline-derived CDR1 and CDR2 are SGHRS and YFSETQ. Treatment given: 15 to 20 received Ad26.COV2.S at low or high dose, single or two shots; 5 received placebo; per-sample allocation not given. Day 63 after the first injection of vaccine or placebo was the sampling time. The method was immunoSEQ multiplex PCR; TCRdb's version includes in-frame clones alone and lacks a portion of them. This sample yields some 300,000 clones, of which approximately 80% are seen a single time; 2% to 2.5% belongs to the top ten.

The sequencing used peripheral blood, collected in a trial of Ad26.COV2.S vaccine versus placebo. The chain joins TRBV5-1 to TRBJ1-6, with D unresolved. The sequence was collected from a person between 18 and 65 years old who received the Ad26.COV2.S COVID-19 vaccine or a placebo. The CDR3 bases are TGCGCCAGCAGCTTGTTTGTCGTTAATTCACCCCTCCACTTT. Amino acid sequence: CASSLFVVNSPLHF. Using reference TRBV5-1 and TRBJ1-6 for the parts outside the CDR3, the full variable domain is KAGVTQTPRYLIKTRGQQVTLSCSPISGHRSVSWYQQTPGQGLQFLFEYFSETQRNKGNFPGRFSGRQFSNSRSEMNVSTLELGDSALYLCASSLFVVNSPLHFGNGTRLTVT.